This T cell receptor (beta chain) was identified in a study of blood T cell repertoires in COVID-19. In the study overall: COVID-19 samples collected from the United States, Italy and Spain covered acute and convalescent phases. T cells, B-cell-depleted T cells, or PBMCs provided the cDNA or gDNA that served as material.

V dropped 3 bases and J dropped 1 base, with 7 bases sitting between them. Germline CDR1 and CDR2: MDHEN and SYDVKM. This CDR3 is built from 13 residues. This clone was counted only a few times. Original processing notes: Estimation of nucleated cell counts relied on the amplification of reference gene primers. Profiled with immunoSEQ multiplex PCR; TCRdb holds only in-frame clones, not every one. From that table come the V and J calls and clone size; the DNA was used to work out D and trimming. Among over 200,000 clones listed, around 83% were seen once. The chain recombines TRBV28 with TRBJ2-7; maybe TRBD2 (5 bases). The TCR sequence derives from an elderly man with acute or convalescent COVID-19. The source material was peripheral blood. The CDR3 spells CASSFGNSYEQYF. The CDR3 DNA reads TGTGCCAGCAGTTTCGGGAATTCCTACGAGCAGTACTTC.